This T cell receptor (beta chain) originates from a study of CD8+ T cells in alopecia areata. Study-wide background: Tofacitinib treatment spanned 6 to 18 months, with 6 months off drug afterward. Treated patients received severity scores based on the percentage of scalp area affected.

Treatment noted: oral pan-JAK inhibitor, 5-10 mg twice daily. PBMCs, the starting material, were the source of sorted CD4+ and CD8+ T cells. Germline values: CDR1 SGHTA, CDR2 FQGNSA. Trimming removed 6 bases from V and 6 bases from J; junction bases left unmatched: 5. The CDR3 has 14 residues. Isolated RNA was reverse transcribed into cDNA used as the sequencing template. Sequenced by immunoSEQ multiplex PCR; TCRdb stores in-frame clones only, minus some. Among more than 100,000 clones listed, around 56% were seen once. In the case of this clone: The antigen is not known.

Points from the study as a whole: There were many expanded lesional clones persisting in scalp and blood during tofacitinib.

The receptor's source is a human donor with alopecia areata. The V call is TRBV7-2, the J call TRBJ1-5, with TRBD1 identical over 10 bases. Sequencing was performed on CD4+ T cells sorted from blood, taken at week 4, from a patient treated with tofacitinib. This CDR3 is CASRGQGIGQPQHF. CDR3 nucleotides: TGTGCCAGCAGGGGACAGGGGATCGGTCAGCCCCAGCATTTT.